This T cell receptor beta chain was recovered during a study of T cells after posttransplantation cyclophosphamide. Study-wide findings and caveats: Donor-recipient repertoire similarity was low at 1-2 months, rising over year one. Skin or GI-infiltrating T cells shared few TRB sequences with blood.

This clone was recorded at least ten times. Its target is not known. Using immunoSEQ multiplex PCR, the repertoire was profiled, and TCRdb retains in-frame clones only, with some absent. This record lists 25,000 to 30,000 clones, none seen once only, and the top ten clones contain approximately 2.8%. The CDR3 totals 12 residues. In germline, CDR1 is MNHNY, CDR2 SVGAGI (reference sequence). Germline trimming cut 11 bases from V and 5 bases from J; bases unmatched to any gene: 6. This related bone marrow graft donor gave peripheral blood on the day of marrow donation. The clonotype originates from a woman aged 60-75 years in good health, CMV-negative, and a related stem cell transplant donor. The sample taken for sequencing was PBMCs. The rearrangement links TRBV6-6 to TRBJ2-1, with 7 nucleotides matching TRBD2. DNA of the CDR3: TGTGCCGCCCAGCGGGGCCACAATGAGCAGTTCTTC. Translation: CAAQRGHNEQFF.